These T cell receptor beta chains were read from a single sample in a study of shared clonotypes between healthy human individuals. The method was immunoSEQ multiplex PCR; TCRdb's version includes in-frame clones alone and lacks a portion of them. The data show about 2,200,000 clones, about 92% seen once. Sequencing was carried out using naive CD8+ T cells from PBMCs. Receptors originate from a man aged 18 to 29 in good health. Some clones in this sample may be carry-over from other donors' samples. Both conserved end residues are part of each CDR3. The D gene is left open where the match is weak. Clone size is not always given. Where it is, it says once, few, many or a class for expanded clones.

j_gene,v_gene,abundance,d_gene,CDR3nt,CDR3aa
TRBJ2-3,TRBV19,-,-,TGTGCCAGTGGGGAGAGGGGGACAGATACGCAGTATTTT,CASGERGTDTQYF
TRBJ2-7,TRBV27,-,TRBD2,TGTGCCAGCAGTCCACGACTAGCGGGAGTACCCTACGAGCAGTACTTC,CASSPRLAGVPYEQYF
TRBJ2-7,TRBV5-1,-,-,TGCGCCAGCAGCTCGGGGGGCTCGGCGCAGTACTTC,CASSSGGSAQYF
TRBJ2-5,TRBV9,once,-,TGTGCCAGCAGCGTAGGTGGGGGCTCGGAGACCCAGTACTTC,CASSVGGGSETQYF
TRBJ1-4,TRBV11-2,-,-,TGTGCCAGCAGCCAGCGGGGTGTAGCTGAAAAACTGTTTTTT,CASSQRGVAEKLFF
TRBJ2-7,TRBV7-9,-,-,TGTGCCAGCAGCTTCCCCCCCTCTAGAGGTCCTAAGGACGAGCAGTACTTC,CASSFPPSRGPKDEQYF
TRBJ2-2,TRBV29-1,-,TRBD2,TGCAGCATTAGAATGGCGGGAGCGAACACCGGGGAGCTGTTTTTT,CSIRMAGANTGELFF
TRBJ2-7,TRBV19,-,-,TGTGCCAGTAGTATAGGGCTTTCCTTCTTCCACGAGCAGTACTTC,CASSIGLSFFHEQYF
TRBJ2-7,TRBV18,-,TRBD1,TGTGCCAGCTCACCGATTGACAGGGGAGTGGTCGAGCAGTACTTC,CASSPIDRGVVEQYF
TRBJ2-1,TRBV19,-,-,TGTGCCAGTAGTATAGATCTATATGGAGGGGGAAAGAACAATGAGCAGTTCTTC,CASSIDLYGGGKNNEQFF
TRBJ2-4,TRBV14,-,-,TGTGCCAGCAGCCAGATGGCAGACAAAAACATTCAGTACTTC,CASSQMADKNIQYF
TRBJ2-7,TRBV9,-,TRBD2,TGTGCCAGCAGCGTAGCGGCGGGAGCCTACGAGCAGTACTTC,CASSVAAGAYEQYF
TRBJ2-7,TRBV2,-,TRBD1,TGTGCCAGCAGTGAAGACAGGGGTTGGGGTAGCTCCACCACTCTCGAGCAGTACTTC,CASSEDRGWGSSTTLEQYF
TRBJ2-7,TRBV7-2,-,TRBD2,TGTGCCAGCAGCTTACTGGGCGGGAGGGCAAACGAGCAGTACTTC,CASSLLGGRANEQYF
TRBJ1-2,TRBV11-2,once,TRBD1,TGTGCCAGCAGCGCCCCACTGACAGGGTCCGGCTACACCTTC,CASSAPLTGSGYTF
TRBJ2-1,TRBV30,-,-,TGTGCCTGGAGTGACAGGTACTCCTACAATGAGCAGTTCTTC,CAWSDRYSYNEQFF
TRBJ2-7,TRBV5-4,-,TRBD2,TGTGCCAGCAGCTCGCTGACTAGCGGGAGAGCGGACGAGCAGTACTTC,CASSSLTSGRADEQYF
TRBJ1-2,TRBV28,-,-,TGTGCCAGCAGCCCGGAGGAGGGGGGTTTCGATGGCTACACCTTC,CASSPEEGGFDGYTF